These T cell receptor beta chains were read from a single sample in a study of blood T cell repertoires in COVID-19. Clones were read by immunoSEQ multiplex PCR, and TCRdb kept only the in-frame ones, dropping some. The profile shows about 70,000 clones, about 88% of them singletons. Sequenced sample: peripheral blood. These receptors were obtained from a human donor in a cohort sampled during active COVID-19. Each CDR3 is given with its conserved first and last residue. Each record gives: J gene, D gene, clone size, V gene, CDR3 protein, CDR3 DNA. A D gene is named only where the DNA matches it firmly. Part of the rows lack a size; the others show once, few, many or a class for expanded clones.

J: TRBJ1-2; D: NA; size: NA; V: TRBV5-8; CDR3: CASSLGAGYTF; DNA: TGTGCCAGCAGCTTGGGAGCTGGCTACACCTTC
J: TRBJ1-3; D: NA; size: NA; V: TRBV6-1; CDR3: CASSDGGSSGNTIYF; DNA: TGTGCCAGCAGTGACGGGGGTAGCTCTGGAAACACCATATATTTT
J: TRBJ1-3; D: NA; size: NA; V: TRBV5-4; CDR3: CASSFFQAPSGNTIYF; DNA: TGTGCCAGCAGCTTTTTTCAGGCTCCCTCTGGAAACACCATATATTTT
J: TRBJ2-3; D: TRBD2; size: NA; V: TRBV5-1; CDR3: CASSLGAGAGTDTQYF; DNA: TGCGCCAGCAGCTTGGGAGCGGGAGCAGGTACAGATACGCAGTATTTT
J: TRBJ1-4; D: NA; size: NA; V: TRBV5-6; CDR3: CASSFAGKTNEKLFF; DNA: TGTGCCAGCAGCTTCGCAGGCAAAACTAATGAAAAACTGTTTTTT
J: TRBJ2-1; D: NA; size: once; V: TRBV7-3; CDR3: CASSYNRAGRTDEQFF; DNA: TGTGCCAGCAGCTACAACCGGGCAGGGAGGACCGATGAGCAGTTCTTC
J: TRBJ2-1; D: NA; size: NA; V: TRBV15; CDR3: CATSRPRSADNEQFF; DNA: TGTGCCACCAGCAGACCCCGTAGCGCCGACAATGAGCAGTTCTTC
J: TRBJ1-6; D: TRBD1; size: NA; V: TRBV2; CDR3: CASSVVGTGISSPLHF; DNA: TGTGCCAGCAGTGTCGTAGGGACAGGGATTTCGTCACCCCTCCACTTT
J: TRBJ2-5; D: NA; size: NA; V: TRBV2; CDR3: CASSLTQETQYF; DNA: TGTGCCAGCAGCCTAACCCAAGAGACCCAGTACTTC
J: TRBJ2-7; D: TRBD1; size: NA; V: TRBV19; CDR3: CASSIPETGPYEQYF; DNA: TGTGCCAGTAGTATACCAGAGACAGGGCCCTACGAGCAGTACTTC
J: TRBJ1-1; D: TRBD1; size: once; V: TRBV30; CDR3: CAWNRGTEAFF; DNA: TGTGCCTGGAACAGGGGCACTGAAGCTTTCTTT
J: TRBJ2-3; D: NA; size: once; V: TRBV5-1; CDR3: CASSLDGSTDTQYF; DNA: TGCGCCAGCAGCTTGGACGGTAGCACAGATACGCAGTATTTT
J: TRBJ1-1; D: NA; size: NA; V: TRBV5-1; CDR3: CASSLETGNTEAFF; DNA: TGCGCCAGCAGCTTAGAGACAGGGAACACTGAAGCTTTCTTT
J: TRBJ1-1; D: NA; size: NA; V: TRBV2; CDR3: CASSRQERQEAFF; DNA: TGTGCCAGCAGTAGACAGGAGAGACAGGAGGCTTTCTTT
J: TRBJ1-2; D: NA; size: NA; V: TRBV4-1; CDR3: CASSQGYRAYGYTF; DNA: TGCGCCAGCAGCCAAGGTTACAGGGCCTATGGCTACACCTTC